Listed here are 13 T cell receptor beta chains from one sample, sequenced in a study of control samples from healthy donors and cancer patients. Libraries were prepared by immunoSEQ multiplex PCR; TCRdb keeps only in-frame clonotypes and omits some of them. The listing records around 190,000 clones. Material: blood. These receptors were taken from a woman younger than 45 in good health.

The chain combines TRBV7-3 with TRBJ2-1, with unresolved D. Germline CDR1 is SGHTA and CDR2 is FQGTGA. This CDR3 is built from 15 residues. The V gene lost 4 bases and the J gene lost 8 bases, with 18 bases spanning the gap. CDR3 DNA sequence: TGTGCCAGCAGCTCCAGAGGTTCGTCCGGCGATGAGCAGTTCTTC. Translated: CASSSRGSSGDEQFF.

The chain carries TRBV25-1 and TRBJ2-7; D may be TRBD2 (7 bases). With 5 bases removed from V and 3 bases from J, the gap between germline ends came to 11 bases. Germline assignment: CDR1 MGHDK and CDR2 SYGVNS. The CDR3 spans 13 residues. The CDR3 is CASSPGGLYEQYF. CDR3 DNA sequence: TGTGCCAGCAGTCCGGGGGGCCTCTACGAGCAGTACTTC.

The CDR3, as DNA: TGTGCCAGTAGTATTCCTGGGGCGGTAAACACTGAAGCTTTCTTT. This translates into CASSIPGAVNTEAFF. The V call is TRBV19, the J call TRBJ1-1, with D perhaps matching TRBD1 (5 bases). Germline CDR1 reads LNHDA; CDR2 reads SQIVND (reference sequence). Trimming took off 3 bases at V and 2 bases at J, with 13 bases between the two ends. This CDR3 contains 15 residues.

V gene TRBV25-1 combines with J gene TRBJ1-1, with 7 nucleotides matching TRBD1. This CDR3 is built from 15 residues. Germline trimming cut 2 bases from V and 6 bases from J; bases unmatched to any gene: 9. Germline V lookup: CDR1 MGHDK, CDR2 SYGVNS. Here the CDR3 DNA reads TGTGCCAGCAGTGAACAAAAGAGGGGGCGCTCTGAAGCTTTCTTT. This sequence encodes CASSEQKRGRSEAFF.

The V gene is TRBV6-6, the J gene TRBJ2-7; 7 nucleotides agree with TRBD2. J was trimmed by 4 bases and V by 6 bases; bases with no gene match: 15. There are 16 residues in the CDR3. Germline V gives CDR1 MNHNY, CDR2 SVGAGI (reference sequence). The chain's CDR3 is CASRPSSGGSRYEQYF. CDR3 bases: TGTGCCAGCAGGCCCTCTTCCGGCGGGAGCCGTTACGAGCAGTACTTC.

This chain joins TRBV27 and TRBJ1-6, with 7 bases lining up with TRBD1. The ends lost 5 bases at V and 5 bases at J; junction bases unmatched: 12. Germline V gene lookup returns CDR1 MNHEY and CDR2 SMNVEV (reference sequence). The CDR3 runs to 17 residues. The chain's CDR3 is CASSTTRQGRNNSPLHF. In DNA, the CDR3 is TGTGCCAGCAGTACAACCAGACAGGGTCGGAATAATTCACCCCTCCACTTT.

Comment on this clone: The same CDR3 can be traced to other DNA sequences in this sample. This chain connects TRBV9 to TRBJ1-1; D not certain. The V gene's germline CDR1 is SGDLS and CDR2 YYNGEE. The CDR3 covers 13 residues. V lost 2 bases and J 3 bases, leaving 8 bases between the germline ends. The CDR3 loop is CASSVGRDTEAFF. For the CDR3, the DNA is TGTGCCAGCAGCGTTGGAAGGGACACTGAAGCTTTCTTT.

The chain uses TRBV12-3 or TRBV12-4 and TRBJ1-1; D is unresolved. V was clipped by 1 base and J by 2 bases, with 5 bases between them. This CDR3 region has 13 residues. CDR3 nucleotides: TGTGCCAGCAGTTTAGGGGAAAACACTGAAGCTTTCTTT. Its translation: CASSLGENTEAFF.

This sequence joins TRBV5-1 and TRBJ1-4; 8 bases match TRBD1. This CDR3 comprises 16 residues. Unmatched junction bases numbered 7, after V lost 2 bases and J lost 4 bases. CDR1 and CDR2 (germline): SGHRS, YFSETQ. The CDR3 protein is CASSFVGQAVNEKLFF. The CDR3 coding sequence is TGCGCCAGCAGCTTCGTGGGACAGGCCGTTAATGAAAAACTGTTTTTT.

This chain uses TRBV12-3 or TRBV12-4 with TRBJ2-3, with unresolved D. The CDR3 contains 11 residues. V was pared by 7 bases and J by 6 bases, with 8 bases between. CDR3 bases: TGTGCCAGCACCCTAGGGGATACGCAGTATTTT. This translates into CASTLGDTQYF.

This sequence joins TRBV7-9 and TRBJ2-5; TRBD1 matches 8 bases. The CDR3 length is 16 residues. Germline lookup yields CDR1 SEHNR and CDR2 FQNEAQ (reference sequence). The J segment lost 4 bases and the V segment lost 1 base, leaving 8 bases of the junction unmatched. As DNA, the CDR3 is TGTGCCAGCAGCTTAGGCCAGGCGGACAGGGCAGAGACCCAGTACTTC. Protein product: CASSLGQADRAETQYF.

The chain is built from TRBV24-1 and TRBJ2-7; D is ambiguous. The CDR3 has 11 amino acids. V was clipped by 3 bases and J by 4 bases, with 3 bases between them. CDR1 KGHDR and CDR2 SFDVKD come from the germline V gene. CDR3 region: CATSDAYEQYF. The CDR3 DNA follows: TGTGCCACCAGTGATGCGTACGAGCAGTACTTC.

V is TRBV28 and J is TRBJ1-2, with D hard to call. Germline lookup yields CDR1 MDHEN and CDR2 SYDVKM. With 8 bases removed from V and 5 bases from J, the gap between germline ends came to 18 bases. The CDR3 extends over 14 amino acids. The CDR3 DNA reads as TGTGCCAGCCGTTGGTCAGGACGATCTTATGGCTACACCTTC. The encoded protein is CASRWSGRSYGYTF.